The next 21 T cell receptor beta chains were all read from a single sample in a study of cytomegalovirus exposure and HLA in healthy donors. Vbeta (60) and Jbeta (13) primers were used in the PCR. TCRdb's copy holds only in-frame clones and misses some; the assay was immunoSEQ multiplex PCR. Here the sample spans over 100,000 clones, roughly 80% being singletons. The specimen sequenced was PBMCs. Receptors were obtained from a man in his thirties or forties in good health and CMV-seropositive.

This clone was found a few times. The chain joins TRBV19 to TRBJ1-5; 8 nucleotides line up with TRBD1. Germline V gene sequence: CDR1 LNHDA, CDR2 SQIVND (reference sequence). The V gene end was trimmed by 5 bases and the J gene end by 6 bases; junction bases not matched to a gene: 0. CDR3 length: 12 residues. The CDR3 region has the DNA TGTGCCAGTAGTGACAGGGGTCAGCCCCAGCATTTT. Amino acid sequence: CASSDRGQPQHF.

This clone showed up just once. The chain recombines TRBV6-5 with TRBJ2-5; 11 nucleotides agree with TRBD2. The J call is doubtful: the DNA matches TRBJ2-7 better. The CDR3 length is 15 residues. Germline loops: CDR1 MNHEY, CDR2 SVGAGI. This CDR3 reads CATIRITSGGYEQYF. DNA of the CDR3: TGTGCCACCATTCGAATTACTAGCGGGGGCTACGAGCAGTACTTC.

The genes are TRBV19 and TRBJ2-1; maybe TRBD2 (5 bases). CDR3 size: 14 residues. Germline assignment: CDR1 LNHDA and CDR2 SQIVND (reference sequence). V lost 8 bases and J lost 1, with 12 bases in between. The CDR3 spells CASRSSGSYNEQFF. In DNA form, the CDR3 reads TGTGCCAGTCGGAGCTCGGGGTCCTACAATGAGCAGTTCTTC.

The V gene is TRBV5-1, the J gene TRBJ1-2; TRBD1 might be the D (6 bases). The ends were cut back, 2 bases at V and 4 bases at J, with 15 bases in the middle. The CDR3 is 15 residues long. Germline values: CDR1 SGHRS, CDR2 YFSETQ. The CDR3 region is CASSFGTGRFYGYTF. The CDR3 DNA is TGCGCCAGCAGCTTCGGAACAGGGCGCTTCTATGGCTACACCTTC.

The rearrangement uses TRBV6-1 and TRBJ1-5, with a weak D call TRBD1 (6 bases). From germline, CDR1 is MNHNS and CDR2 SASEGT. The V and J ends lost 7 bases and 0 bases respectively, with 10 bases between them. The CDR3 totals 14 residues. The CDR3 nucleotides read TGTGCCAGCATCGGGGGGCCTAGCAATCAGCCCCAGCATTTT. Its translation is CASIGGPSNQPQHF.

The gene calls are TRBV19 and TRBJ2-7, with a weak D call TRBD2 (6 bases). CDR1 and CDR2 from the germline V gene are LNHDA and SQIVND (reference sequence). With 2 bases removed from V and 5 bases from J, the gap between germline ends came to 10 bases. The CDR3 extends over 13 amino acids. CDR3 in DNA: TGTGCCAGTAGTATATTTTGGGGGGACGAGCAGTACTTC. Translation gives CASSIFWGDEQYF.

The chain employs TRBV11-2 and TRBJ2-1; the D is unclear. V dropped 2 bases and J dropped 8 bases, with 19 bases sitting between them. CDR3 length: 16 amino acids. Germline loops: CDR1 SGHAT, CDR2 FQNNGV. The DNA for the CDR3 is TGTGCCAGCAGCTTATACTTTTTTGAACAGTCCGATGAGCAGTTCTTC. It is translated as CASSLYFFEQSDEQFF.

The rearrangement links TRBV29-1 to TRBJ2-7; the match to TRBD2 covers 10 bases. Germline V gives CDR1 SQVTM, CDR2 ANQGSEA. The CDR3 consists of 14 residues. V was pared by 0 bases and J by 4 bases, with 3 bases of the junction left unmatched. DNA for the CDR3: TGCAGCGTTGAAGATCCTAGCGGGGGTTACGAGCAGTACTTC. Residues: CSVEDPSGGYEQYF.

The table lists this clone with a few counts. The rearrangement uses TRBV28 and TRBJ1-1; D unresolved. This CDR3 region has 13 residues. Trimming shortened V by 4 bases and J by 4 bases, and 10 bases separated the two germline ends. Per the germline V gene, CDR1 is MDHEN and CDR2 is SYDVKM. CDR3 DNA sequence: TGTGCCAGCAGTTCCCTGGGAGGCACTGAAGCTTTCTTT. It encodes CASSSLGGTEAFF.

The chain couples TRBV6-1 to TRBJ1-5; tentatively, D is TRBD1 (5 bases). The germline V gene has CDR1 MNHNS and CDR2 SASEGT. The CDR3 totals 14 residues. V was pared by 3 bases and J by 5 bases, with 11 bases between. CDR3 in amino acids: CASSEQGTDQPQHF. The DNA of the CDR3 is TGTGCCAGCAGTGAGCAGGGTACCGATCAGCCCCAGCATTTT.

The rearrangement joins TRBV4-2 to TRBJ2-3; 13 bases agree with TRBD2. V gave up 4 bases and J gave up 5 bases; unmatched junction bases: 6. Germline V lookup: CDR1 LGHNA, CDR2 YNFKEQ. The CDR3 totals 16 residues. This CDR3 reads CASSPGLAGAIDTQYF. The CDR3 nucleotides read TGTGCCAGCAGCCCCGGACTAGCGGGAGCAATAGATACGCAGTATTTT.

This clone was observed a few times. V is TRBV10-3 and J is TRBJ1-1, with 11 bases that match TRBD1. Germline values: CDR1 ENHRY, CDR2 SYGVKD. This CDR3 region has 15 residues. Germline trimming cut 3 bases from V and 8 bases from J; bases unmatched to any gene: 8. CDR3 bases: TGTGCCATCAGTGACCGGGACAGGGGGTTTCCGGAAGCTTTCTTT. Its translation is CAISDRDRGFPEAFF.

The chain carries TRBV2 and TRBJ1-1; D perhaps matches TRBD1 (5 bases). Trimming took off 3 bases at V and 3 bases at J, with 20 bases between the two ends. CDR1 is SNHLY and CDR2 is FYNNEI in the germline V gene. The CDR3 extends over 17 amino acids. CDR3 coding DNA: TGTGCCAGCAGTGACTTAGGGGCCCAGCTTAAGGACACTGAAGCTTTCTTT. It translates to CASSDLGAQLKDTEAFF.

V is TRBV19 and J is TRBJ2-4; TRBD1 might be the D (6 bases). Germline assignment: CDR1 LNHDA and CDR2 SQIVND (reference sequence). The CDR3 sequence is 14 residues long. V gave up 4 bases and J gave up 3 bases, with 10 bases separating them. The CDR3 is CASSRGPGKNIQYF. DNA for the CDR3: TGTGCCAGTAGTAGGGGGCCGGGCAAAAACATTCAGTACTTC.

The chain combines TRBV30 with TRBJ2-6, with D unclear. V was trimmed by 2 bases and J by 1 base, leaving 9 bases between them. There are 15 residues in the CDR3. CDR1 is GTSNPN and CDR2 is SVGIG in the germline V gene (reference sequence). CDR3 coding DNA: TGTGCCTGGAGTTTCCCAGTATCTGGGGCCAACGTCCTGACTTTC. Translation: CAWSFPVSGANVLTF.

The rearrangement uses TRBV5-1 and TRBJ2-7; 7 bases map to TRBD1. After removal of 4 bases from V and 2 bases from J, the junction contained 12 bases not matched to a gene. Germline CDR1 SGHRS, CDR2 YFSETQ. This CDR3 comprises 16 residues. This CDR3 reads CASSLDVGTAPYEQYV. The CDR3 nucleotides read TGCGCCAGCAGCCTGGATGTAGGGACAGCTCCCTACGAGCAGTACGTC.

The V and J genes are TRBV19 and TRBJ1-5, with 12 bases that match TRBD1. Trimming cost V 7 bases and J 6 bases; bases outside gene matches: 4. CDR3 length equals 14 residues. Germline assignment: CDR1 LNHDA and CDR2 SQIVND (reference sequence). As DNA, the CDR3 is TGTGCCAGTACGGGACAGGGGGCGCGTCAGCCCCAGCATTTT. It translates to CASTGQGARQPQHF.

This clone was picked up a small number of times. The CDR3 loop is CASSSGQALFEKLFF. As DNA, the CDR3 is TGTGCCAGCAGCTCGGGACAGGCCCTTTTTGAAAAACTGTTTTTT. The chain has TRBV5-6 and TRBJ1-4; 8 bases align to TRBD1. With V trimmed by 3 bases and J by 7 bases, 8 bases remained unmatched. The germline CDR1 and CDR2 sequences are SGHDT and YYEEEE. The CDR3 totals 15 residues.

The chain links TRBV7-3 to TRBJ2-5, with 8 bases matching TRBD2. CDR1 and CDR2 (germline): SGHTA, FQGTGA. J was trimmed by 5 bases and V by 5 bases; bases with no gene match: 4. There are 13 residues in the CDR3. The CDR3 here is CASSRQREETQYF. The DNA of the CDR3 is TGTGCCAGCAGCCGCCAGCGGGAGGAGACCCAGTACTTC.

The CDR3 DNA follows: TGCGCCAGCAGCTTGGCGGCGGGAGTCTCAGATACGCAGTATTTT. This codes for CASSLAAGVSDTQYF. The chain combines TRBV5-1 with TRBJ2-3; TRBD2 agrees at 7 bases. The CDR3 extends over 15 amino acids. Per the germline V gene, CDR1 is SGHRS and CDR2 is YFSETQ. With 0 bases clipped from V and 4 bases from J, the junction kept 5 bases outside the gene matches.

The chain uses TRBV6-5 and TRBJ1-2; the D gene is possibly TRBD1 (5 bases). V was trimmed by 2 bases and J by 2 bases, leaving 6 bases between them. The CDR3 is 13 residues long. Germline values: CDR1 MNHEY, CDR2 SVGAGI. In nucleotides, the CDR3 is TGTGCCAGCAGTTACAGACAGAACTATGGCTACACCTTC. Residues: CASSYRQNYGYTF.